Presented here are 25 T cell receptor beta chains from one specimen sequenced in a study of CD8+CD57+ T cells in acquired aplastic anemia. The template for TCR beta VDJ and CDR3 sequence profiling was genomic DNA. TCRdb used MiXCR to reprocess the reads, holding one entry per CDR3 protein. The data show some 170,000 distinct CDR3 sequences, 45% to 55% seen once. CD8+CD57+ cell expansion had been shown by flow cytometry in patients chosen for sequencing. The sequenced sample consisted of sorted CD4+, CD8+, or CD8+CD57+ T cells (not recorded which) from PBMCs. The receptors were sampled from a human donor with aplastic anemia.

Many counts were recorded for this clonotype. J is TRBJ2-3 and V is TRBV9; TRBD1 or TRBD2 may be the D gene (5 bases each). The CDR3 length is 16 residues. V lost 0 bases, J lost 0 bases, and 11 bases lay in between. Germline V CDR1 and CDR2: SGDLS, YYNGEE. The CDR3 DNA reads as TGTGCCAGCAGCGTAGGTCCGGGGCCGAGCACAGATACGCAGTATTTT. Protein: CASSVGPGPSTDTQYF.

This clonotype was detected ten times or more. This chain connects TRBV5-1 to TRBJ2-3; D uncertain. Per the germline V gene, CDR1 is SGHRS and CDR2 is YFSETQ. V was cut by 0 bases and J by 2 bases, with 7 bases left in between. The CDR3 runs to 14 residues. The CDR3 is CASSLDSYTDTQYF. The CDR3 DNA follows: TGCGCCAGCAGCTTGGACTCCTACACAGATACGCAGTATTTT.

This clonotype was counted ten times or more. The chain has TRBV12-3 or TRBV12-4 and TRBJ2-1; maybe TRBD1 (6 bases). Deletions cut 7 bases from V and 10 bases from J, with 14 bases between. The CDR3 covers 12 residues. CDR3 protein: CASNTGLGEQFF. CDR3 sequence (DNA): TGTGCCAGCAATACAGGGTTAGGAGAGCAGTTCTTC.

Only one count was recorded for this clonotype. The chain is built from TRBV6-1 and TRBJ2-5; no firm D call. V was pared by 1 base and J by 4 bases, with 4 bases between. The germline V gene has CDR1 MNHNS and CDR2 SASEGT. This CDR3 has 12 amino acids. CDR3 sequence (DNA): TGTGCCAGCAGTGAAGGAAGAGAGACCCAGTACTTC. It translates to CASSEGRETQYF.

This clonotype has a count of ten or more. The chain is built from TRBV19 and TRBJ2-7; 8 nucleotides agree with TRBD1. This CDR3 region has 15 residues. Germline V gene data show CDR1 as LNHDA and CDR2 as SQIVND (reference sequence). J was trimmed by 1 base and V by 6 bases; bases with no gene match: 8. For the CDR3, the DNA is TGTGCCAGTAGACCACTCGGACAGGGATCCTACGAGCAGTACTTC. Its translation: CASRPLGQGSYEQYF.

This clonotype showed up just a few times. This chain links TRBV19 with TRBJ2-7; 11 bases map to TRBD1. Per germline, CDR1 LNHDA and CDR2 SQIVND (reference sequence). Trimming took 5 bases from V and 2 from J; bases not matched to a gene: 2. The CDR3 has 14 residues. CDR3 in amino acids: CASSSGQGAYEQYF. Here the CDR3 DNA reads TGTGCCAGTAGTTCGGGACAGGGGGCCTACGAGCAGTACTTC.

This clonotype was seen many times. The V and J genes are TRBV5-1 and TRBJ2-5, with TRBD1 identical over 8 bases. The germline V gene has CDR1 SGHRS and CDR2 YFSETQ. V trimming: 0 bases; J trimming: 5 bases; junction bases outside the gene matches: 3. This CDR3 comprises 14 residues. The CDR3 DNA follows: TGCGCCAGCAGCTTGGAGTGGACAGGGGAGACCCAGTACTTC. Its translation is CASSLEWTGETQYF.

The CDR3 reads CSVEVGAELFYEQYF. As DNA, the CDR3 is TGCAGCGTTGAGGTGGGGGCCGAGTTGTTTTACGAGCAGTACTTC. The chain has TRBV29-1 and TRBJ2-7; D may be TRBD1 (6 bases). Germline-derived CDR1 and CDR2 are SQVTM and ANQGSEA. The length of the CDR3 is 15 residues. V lost 3 bases and J 4 bases, leaving 19 bases between the germline ends.

The V and J genes are TRBV10-3 and TRBJ2-1; 10 bases are a match to TRBD1. V trimming: 4 bases; J trimming: 3 bases; junction bases outside the gene matches: 6. This CDR3 spans 16 amino acids. CDR1 is ENHRY, CDR2 SYGVKD, per germline. The CDR3 DNA sequence: TGTGCCATCAGTGGGGGACAGGGGACCCACTACAATGAGCAGTTCTTC. This encodes CAISGGQGTHYNEQFF.

The table lists this clonotype with a few counts. The chain links TRBV2 to TRBJ2-7; D might be TRBD2 (7 bases). The germline V gene encodes CDR1 SNHLY and CDR2 FYNNEI. The V and J ends lost 10 bases and 2 bases respectively, with 18 bases between them. This CDR3 is built from 14 residues. CDR3 sequence reads: CATGSRGATYEQYF. In DNA form, the CDR3 reads TGTGCCACCGGGAGCCGGGGGGCGACCTACGAGCAGTACTTC.

This clonotype was seen a handful of times. This chain links TRBV19 with TRBJ1-6; the D gene is possibly TRBD1 (5 bases). With 6 bases removed from V and 9 bases from J, the gap between germline ends came to 15 bases. Germline CDR1 LNHDA, CDR2 SQIVND (reference sequence). The CDR3 covers 14 residues. The chain's CDR3 is CASSRDATRSPLHF. The CDR3 region has the DNA TGTGCCAGTAGCCGGGACGCGACCCGTTCACCCCTCCACTTT.

As to this clonotype: A much larger clone is a single base away; this may be a read error. The CDR3 end shows no conserved phenylalanine or tryptophan, and so a read error is likely. The CDR3 spells CASSQQGGEQETQYL. Here the CDR3 DNA reads TGTGCCAGCAGCCAGCAGGGCGGGGAACAAGAGACCCAGTACTTA. This chain connects TRBV4-2 to TRBJ2-5; D perhaps matches TRBD2 (6 bases). Trimming stripped 3 bases from V and 2 bases from J, with 13 bases between. Germline assignment: CDR1 LGHNA and CDR2 YNFKEQ. CDR3 length equals 15 residues.

At least ten counts were recorded for this clonotype. This chain connects TRBV7-9 to TRBJ1-2; D remains unclear. Germline CDR1 and CDR2: SEHNR and FQNEAQ (reference sequence). V was shortened by 5 bases and J by 2 bases, with 3 bases between the two germline ends. The CDR3 runs 11 residues. The CDR3 loop is CASSQNYGYTF. CDR3 DNA sequence: TGTGCCAGCAGCCAGAACTATGGCTACACCTTC.

This clonotype appeared many times. The chain has TRBV15 and TRBJ2-3; no definite D call. Germline CDR1 reads LNHNV; CDR2 reads YYDKDF (reference sequence). CDR3 length: 15 residues. Trimming left V 0 bases short and J 1 base short, with 8 bases between. CDR3 in DNA: TGTGCCACCAGCAGAGAAAGTCGCGGCACAGATACGCAGTATTTT. Translating gives CATSRESRGTDTQYF.

The rearrangement uses TRBV2 and TRBJ2-7; D uncertain. Germline V gene data show CDR1 as SNHLY and CDR2 as FYNNEI. Between the trimmed V and J ends, which lost 8 bases and 7 bases, there was a span of 9 bases. The CDR3 is made up of 10 amino acids. For the CDR3, the DNA is TGTGCCAGCGAAAACAATGAGCAGTACTTC. Protein: CASENNEQYF. Combining the CDR3 with reference TRBV2 and TRBJ2-7 gives the whole variable domain EPEVTQTPSHQVTQMGQEVILRCVPISNHLYFYWYRQILGQKVEFLVSFYNNEISEKSEIFDDQFSVERPDGSNFTLKIRSTKLEDSAMYFCASENNEQYFGPGTRLTVT.

This clonotype showed up just a few times. J is TRBJ2-2 and V is TRBV4-2; 11 bases match TRBD2. Germline-derived CDR1 and CDR2 are LGHNA and YNFKEQ. There are 15 residues in the CDR3. V dropped 3 bases and J dropped 4; count of bases not matched to a gene: 1. CDR3 bases: TGTGCCAGCAGCCATAGCGGGGGGGCCACCGGGGAGCTGTTTTTT. It translates to CASSHSGGATGELFF.

Turning to this clonotype: The junction differs from germline at one of its ends, possibly a read error. This chain joins TRBV14 and TRBJ2-7; tentatively, D is TRBD1 (5 bases). CDR1 and CDR2 from the germline V gene are SGHDN and FVKESK. The CDR3 is 12 amino acids. CDR3 coding DNA: TGTGCCAGCGGCCAGGGTTTACACGAGCAGTACTTC. This gives the protein CASGQGLHEQYF.

The rearrangement links TRBV5-1 to TRBJ2-2; TRBD1 matches 8 bases. The J segment lost 3 bases and the V segment lost 4 bases, leaving 5 bases of the junction unmatched. The CDR3 has 15 residues. Germline loops: CDR1 SGHRS, CDR2 YFSETQ. CDR3 loop: CASSAGGAHTGELFF. DNA of the CDR3: TGCGCCAGCAGCGCAGGGGGCGCGCACACCGGGGAGCTGTTTTTT.

This clonotype came up many times. The chain joins TRBV6-1 to TRBJ2-5; D ambiguous. CDR1 and CDR2 (germline): MNHNS, SASEGT. The V end was cut by 7 bases, the J end by 7 bases, with 16 bases between. The CDR3 length is 13 residues. CDR3 amino acids: CASTIGPGGTQYF. In DNA form, the CDR3 reads TGTGCCAGCACCATTGGCCCTGGCGGGACCCAGTACTTC.

This chain joins TRBV10-3 and TRBJ1-5; D is unresolved. The CDR3 is 16 residues long. Germline CDR1 is ENHRY and CDR2 is SYGVKD. The CDR3 bases are TGTGCGACTTGGGCGGCCCACCTATCTAGCAATCAGCCCCAGCATTTT. Translating gives CATWAAHLSSNQPQHF.

This clonotype was picked up a small number of times. The genes are TRBV5-1 and TRBJ2-5; 10 positions match TRBD1. Germline CDR1 reads SGHRS; CDR2 reads YFSETQ. V dropped 0 bases and J dropped 9; count of bases not matched to a gene: 8. The CDR3 contains 15 residues. The CDR3 spells CASSLGDRGREAQYF. The CDR3 bases are TGCGCCAGCAGCTTGGGAGACAGGGGGCGGGAGGCCCAGTACTTC. Drawing the rest from reference TRBV5-1 and TRBJ2-5, the complete variable domain is KAGVTQTPRYLIKTRGQQVTLSCSPISGHRSVSWYQQTPGQGLQFLFEYFSETQRNKGNFPGRFSGRQFSNSRSEMNVSTLELGDSALYLCASSLGDRGREAQYFGPGTRLLVL.

In its sample, this clonotype was seen many times. This chain links TRBV3-1 with TRBJ2-2, with a tentative D call TRBD2 (5 bases). Germline V lookup: CDR1 LGHDT, CDR2 YNNKEL (reference sequence). Trimming took 10 bases from V and 7 from J, leaving 13 bases between them. The CDR3 runs 12 residues. In DNA form, the CDR3 reads TGTGCCACCTCCCCCGGAGGCGGGGAGCTGTTTTTT. This translates into CATSPGGGELFF.

The table lists this clonotype with many counts. The V call is TRBV20-1, the J call TRBJ2-4; D is perhaps TRBD1 (6 bases). The CDR3 length is 14 residues. Germline V gene sequence: CDR1 DFQATT, CDR2 SNEGSKA (reference sequence). V lost 6 bases and J lost 9, with 21 bases in between. Here the CDR3 reads CSAQPPDSYGIQYF. The CDR3 region has the DNA TGCAGTGCCCAACCACCGGACAGTTACGGCATTCAGTACTTC.

This clonotype was found many times. The chain combines TRBV3-1 with TRBJ1-6; TRBD1 matches 8 bases. CDR1 is LGHDT and CDR2 is YNNKEL in the germline V gene (reference sequence). V gave up 1 base and J gave up 7 bases; unmatched junction bases: 0. The CDR3 is 14 residues long. In DNA form, the CDR3 reads TGTGCCAGCAGCCAAGGGGACAGGAATTCACCCCTCCACTTT. Amino acids: CASSQGDRNSPLHF. Based on the CDR3 plus reference TRBV3-1 and TRBJ1-6, the full variable domain is DTAVSQTPKYLVTQMGNDKSIKCEQNLGHDTMYWYKQDSKKFLKIMFSYNNKELIINETVPNRFSPKSPDKAHLNLHINSLELGDSAVYFCASSQGDRNSPLHFGNGTRLTVT.

V gene TRBV19 combines with J gene TRBJ1-4; weak D call: TRBD1 (6 bases). Trimming took 3 bases from V and 7 from J, leaving 12 bases between them. The length of the CDR3 is 14 residues. Looked up from germline, CDR1 is LNHDA and CDR2 is SQIVND (reference sequence). The CDR3 DNA reads TGTGCCAGTAGTATGGGGGCAGCTGGTGAAAAACTGTTTTTT. This codes for CASSMGAAGEKLFF.